This T cell receptor (beta chain) stems from a study of blood T cells in healthy people across ages. For the second PCR, which ran for about 6 to 12 cycles, a sample-barcoded 5' primer and a J-beta primer mix were used. TCRdb re-analysed the 5' RACE reads in MiXCR, keeping a single row per CDR3 protein. The table has about 510,000 distinct CDR3 sequences, around 27% seen once. The germline V gene has CDR1 MGHDK and CDR2 SYGVNS. V was trimmed by 4 bases and J by 6 bases, leaving 12 bases between them. This CDR3 is built from 13 residues. The same data also contributed to another study, on T cells of mothers and their children.

The sequence was collected from a boy between 2 and 15 years old in good health. The rearrangement links TRBV25-1 to TRBJ1-1; D gene ambiguous. Sequenced sample: blood. In DNA form, the CDR3 reads TGTGCCAGCAGTGGCCGCCTGAGGGCTGAAGCTTTCTTT. It specifies CASSGRLRAEAFF.